One sample yielded the 5 T cell receptor beta chains listed below, sequenced in a study of early T cells in non-severe SARS-CoV-2 infection. TCRdb reprocessed the 5' RACE reads with MiXCR, giving one entry per CDR3 protein. The sample lists about 36,000 distinct CDR3 sequences, approximately 6.6% occurring once. This specimen consisted of whole blood, obtained at baseline. These receptors all stem from an adult who was a healthcare worker with PCR-confirmed SARS-CoV-2 infection or an uninfected control (not recorded which).

This clonotype occurred many times. This rearrangement joins TRBV5-1 to TRBJ2-1; 7 bases agree with TRBD2. CDR3 size: 16 residues. Per the germline V gene, CDR1 is SGHRS and CDR2 is YFSETQ. With 4 bases clipped from V and 8 bases from J, the junction kept 15 bases outside the gene matches. CDR3 DNA sequence: TGCGCCAGCAGCCCGCGATTCGGGACTAAGAAGGATGAGCAGTTCTTC. Protein: CASSPRFGTKKDEQFF.

This clonotype showed up many times. V gene TRBV20-1 combines with J gene TRBJ2-5; 11 bases are a match to TRBD2. Germline V gives CDR1 DFQATT, CDR2 SNEGSKA (reference sequence). With V trimmed by 5 bases and J by 4 bases, 6 bases remained unmatched. The CDR3 length is 14 residues. The CDR3 loop is CSAGLAGIPETQYF. CDR3 coding DNA: TGCAGTGCTGGACTAGCGGGTATCCCAGAGACCCAGTACTTC.

This clonotype showed up many times. The chain links TRBV3-1 to TRBJ2-6; no clear D. Trimming pared 4 bases from V and 4 bases from J, leaving 20 bases between. Germline CDR1 is LGHDT and CDR2 is YNNKEL (reference sequence). This CDR3 has 18 residues. The CDR3 is CASSPLLGFFSGANVLTF. The CDR3 DNA reads as TGTGCCAGCAGCCCGCTTTTGGGTTTCTTTTCCGGGGCCAACGTCCTGACTTTC.

The chain recombines TRBV5-6 with TRBJ2-7; D unclear. Germline loops: CDR1 SGHDT, CDR2 YYEEEE. V lost 0 bases and J lost 2, with 12 bases in between. This CDR3 has 15 amino acids. As DNA, the CDR3 is TGTGCCAGCAGCTTGGGCGCTCAACCCGCCTACGAGCAGTACTTC. It is translated as CASSLGAQPAYEQYF.

This clonotype was observed many times. This chain connects TRBV28 to TRBJ2-3; 9 bases match TRBD2. The CDR3 consists of 15 residues. V trimming: 7 bases; J trimming: 5 bases; junction bases outside the gene matches: 10. CDR1 and CDR2 from the germline V gene are MDHEN and SYDVKM. CDR3 bases: TGTGCCAGCACCACAGAAGCGGGAGGTAGAGATACGCAGTATTTT. Amino acid sequence: CASTTEAGGRDTQYF.